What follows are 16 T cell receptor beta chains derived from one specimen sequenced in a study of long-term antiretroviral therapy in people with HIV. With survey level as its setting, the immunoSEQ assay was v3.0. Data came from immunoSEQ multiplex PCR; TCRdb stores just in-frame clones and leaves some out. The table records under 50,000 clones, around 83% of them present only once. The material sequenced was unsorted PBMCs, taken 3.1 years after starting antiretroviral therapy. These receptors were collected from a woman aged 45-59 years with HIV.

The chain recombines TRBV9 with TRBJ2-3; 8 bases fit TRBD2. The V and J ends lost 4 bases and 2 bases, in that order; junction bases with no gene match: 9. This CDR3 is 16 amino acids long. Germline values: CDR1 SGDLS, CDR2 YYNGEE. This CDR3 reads CASSLQRGRLTDTQYF. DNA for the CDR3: TGTGCCAGCAGCCTCCAGCGGGGGAGACTCACAGATACGCAGTATTTT.

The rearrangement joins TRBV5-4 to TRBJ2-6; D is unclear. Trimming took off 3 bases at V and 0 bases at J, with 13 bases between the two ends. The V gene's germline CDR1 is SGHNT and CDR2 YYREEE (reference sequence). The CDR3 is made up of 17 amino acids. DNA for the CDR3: TGTGCCAGCAGCTCCCCAGGCCAGCTCTCTGGGGCCAACGTCCTGACTTTC. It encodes CASSSPGQLSGANVLTF.

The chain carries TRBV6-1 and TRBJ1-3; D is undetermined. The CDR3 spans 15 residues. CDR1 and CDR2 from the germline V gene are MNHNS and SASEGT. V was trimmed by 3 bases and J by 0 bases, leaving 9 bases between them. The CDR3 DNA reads TGTGCCAGCAGTGAGATAGGGCCCTCTGGAAACACCATATATTTT. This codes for CASSEIGPSGNTIYF.

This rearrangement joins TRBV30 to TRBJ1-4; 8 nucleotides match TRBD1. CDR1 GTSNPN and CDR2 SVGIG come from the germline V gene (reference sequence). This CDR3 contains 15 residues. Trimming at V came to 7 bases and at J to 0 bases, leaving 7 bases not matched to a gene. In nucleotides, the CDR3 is TGTGCCTCTTCGACAGGGGCTTCAACTAATGAAAAACTGTTTTTT. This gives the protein CASSTGASTNEKLFF.

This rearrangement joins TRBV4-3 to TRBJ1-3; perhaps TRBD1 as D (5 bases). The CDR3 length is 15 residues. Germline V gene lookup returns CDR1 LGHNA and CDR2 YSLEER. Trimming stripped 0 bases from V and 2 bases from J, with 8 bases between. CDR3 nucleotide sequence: TGCGCCAGCAGCCAAGATTCGGGGGCTGGAAACACCATATATTTT. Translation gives CASSQDSGAGNTIYF.

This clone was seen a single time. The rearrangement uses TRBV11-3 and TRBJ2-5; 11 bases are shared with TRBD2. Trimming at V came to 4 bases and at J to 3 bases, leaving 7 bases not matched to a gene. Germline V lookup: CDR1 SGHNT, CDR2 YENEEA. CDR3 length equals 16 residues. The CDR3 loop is CASSWGSGGAEETQYF. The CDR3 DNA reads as TGTGCCAGCAGCTGGGGTAGCGGGGGGGCCGAAGAGACCCAGTACTTC.

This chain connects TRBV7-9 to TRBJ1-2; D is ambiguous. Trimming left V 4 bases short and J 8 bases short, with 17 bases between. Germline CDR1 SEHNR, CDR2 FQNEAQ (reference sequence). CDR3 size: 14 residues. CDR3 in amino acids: CASSSLGPAGGYTF. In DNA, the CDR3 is TGTGCCAGCAGCTCCCTCGGGCCAGCTGGCGGCTACACCTTC.

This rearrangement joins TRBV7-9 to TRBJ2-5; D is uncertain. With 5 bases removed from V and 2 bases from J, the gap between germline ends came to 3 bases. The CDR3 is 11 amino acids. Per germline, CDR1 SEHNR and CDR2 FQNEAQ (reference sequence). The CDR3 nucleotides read TGTGCCAGCAGCCCACAAGAGACCCAGTACTTC. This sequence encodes CASSPQETQYF.

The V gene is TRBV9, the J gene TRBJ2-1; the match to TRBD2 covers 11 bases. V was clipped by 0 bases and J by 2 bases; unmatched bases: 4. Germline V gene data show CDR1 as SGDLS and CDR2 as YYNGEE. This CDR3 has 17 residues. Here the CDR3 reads CASSVVPTSGTYNEQFF. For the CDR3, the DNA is TGTGCCAGCAGCGTAGTCCCGACTAGCGGGACCTACAATGAGCAGTTCTTC.

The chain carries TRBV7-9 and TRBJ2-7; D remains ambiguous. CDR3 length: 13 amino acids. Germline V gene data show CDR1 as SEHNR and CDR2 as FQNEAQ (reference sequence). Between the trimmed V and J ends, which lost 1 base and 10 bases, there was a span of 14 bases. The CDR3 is CASSLVGTTGQYF. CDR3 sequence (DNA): TGTGCCAGCAGCTTAGTGGGTACCACTGGCCAGTACTTC.

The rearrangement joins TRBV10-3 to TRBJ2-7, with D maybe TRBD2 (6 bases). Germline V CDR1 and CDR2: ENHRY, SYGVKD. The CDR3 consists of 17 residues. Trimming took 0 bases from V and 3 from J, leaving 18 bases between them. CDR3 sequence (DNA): TGTGCCATCAGTGAGTCGGGGAGGAGCGGTGCCGACTACGAGCAGTACTTC. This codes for CAISESGRSGADYEQYF.

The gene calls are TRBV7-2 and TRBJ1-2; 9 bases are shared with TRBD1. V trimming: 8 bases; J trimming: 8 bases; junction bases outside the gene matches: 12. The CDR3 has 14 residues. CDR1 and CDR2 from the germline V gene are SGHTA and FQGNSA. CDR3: CASSLTGGSIGYTF. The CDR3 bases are TGTGCCAGCTCCCTGACAGGGGGATCAATCGGCTACACCTTC.

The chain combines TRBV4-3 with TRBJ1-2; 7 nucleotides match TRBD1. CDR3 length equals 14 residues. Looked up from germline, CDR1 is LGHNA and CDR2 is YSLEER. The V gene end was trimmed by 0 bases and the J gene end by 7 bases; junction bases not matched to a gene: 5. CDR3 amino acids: CASSQDDRASGYTF. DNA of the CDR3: TGCGCCAGCAGCCAAGATGACAGGGCGAGTGGCTACACCTTC.

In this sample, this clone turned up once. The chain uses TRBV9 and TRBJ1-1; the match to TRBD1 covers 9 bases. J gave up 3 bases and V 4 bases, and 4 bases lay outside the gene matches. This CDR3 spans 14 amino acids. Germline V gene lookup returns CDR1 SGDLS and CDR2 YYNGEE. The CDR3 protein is CASSTRDRDTEAFF. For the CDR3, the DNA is TGTGCCAGCAGCACCCGGGACAGGGACACTGAAGCTTTCTTT.

CDR3 in amino acids: CASITDRGIGGYTF. In DNA form, the CDR3 reads TGTGCCAGCATCACAGACAGGGGGATAGGGGGCTACACCTTC. This chain uses TRBV7-2 with TRBJ1-2, with 9 positions matching TRBD1. CDR1 SGHTA and CDR2 FQGNSA come from the germline V gene. V was clipped by 7 bases and J by 8 bases; unmatched bases: 11. The CDR3 spans 14 residues. Full variable domain (outside the CDR3, taken from reference TRBV7-2 and TRBJ1-2): GAGVSQSPSNKVTEKGKDVELRCDPISGHTALYWYRQSLGQGLEFLIYFQGNSAPDKSGLPSDRFSAERTGGSVSTLTIQRTQQEDSAVYLCASITDRGIGGYTFGSGTRLTVV.

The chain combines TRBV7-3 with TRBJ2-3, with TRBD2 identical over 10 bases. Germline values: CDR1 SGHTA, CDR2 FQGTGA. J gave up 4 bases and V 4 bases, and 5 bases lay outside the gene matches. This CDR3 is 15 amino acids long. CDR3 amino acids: CASSSAGGPPDTQYF. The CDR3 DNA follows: TGTGCCAGCAGCTCAGCGGGGGGGCCCCCAGATACGCAGTATTTT.